The 29 T cell receptor beta chains given below trace back to one sample, sequenced in a study of T cells in Graves' hyperthyroidism and ophthalmopathy. From RNA transcripts, TCR beta CDR3 regions were amplified. The primer set for the first-round RT-PCR of the TCR CDR3 was HTBI. TCRdb ran MiXCR on the multiplex PCR reads and lists one entry per CDR3 protein. The sample comprises approximately 620,000 distinct CDR3 sequences, approximately 15% of which are singletons, and 5.8% rests with the top ten. The sequenced material came from blood. These receptors were taken from a woman in her 30s with Graves' hyperthyroidism that later progressed to Graves' ophthalmopathy.

The genes are TRBV5-6 and TRBJ2-7; TRBD1 aligns across 7 bases. Germline CDR1 is SGHDT and CDR2 is YYEEEE. J was trimmed by 3 bases and V by 3 bases; bases with no gene match: 3. The CDR3 contains 13 residues. Written as DNA, the CDR3 is TGTGCCAGCAGCTACGACAGGGTCTACGAGCAGTACTTC. Translating gives CASSYDRVYEQYF.

This clonotype was counted at least ten times. The CDR3 spells CASSFSGNYNEQFF. Written as DNA, the CDR3 is TGTGCCAGCAGCTTTAGCGGGAATTACAATGAGCAGTTCTTC. The chain uses TRBV11-1 and TRBJ2-1, with TRBD2 matching 8 bases. J gave up 4 bases and V 3 bases, and 2 bases lay outside the gene matches. CDR3 length: 14 amino acids. CDR1 SGHAT and CDR2 FQDESV come from the germline V gene (reference sequence). Full variable domain (outside the CDR3, taken from reference TRBV11-1 and TRBJ2-1): EAEVAQSPRYKITEKSQAVAFWCDPISGHATLYWYRQILGQGPELLVQFQDESVVDDSQLPKDRFSAERLKGVDSTLKIQPAELGDSAMYLCASSFSGNYNEQFFGPGTRLTVL.

The sample holds a few counts of this clonotype. This chain uses TRBV28 with TRBJ2-7; D remains ambiguous. V was trimmed by 8 bases and J by 2 bases, leaving 16 bases between them. Germline V gene data show CDR1 as MDHEN and CDR2 as SYDVKM. The CDR3 has 14 residues. As DNA, the CDR3 is TGTGCCAGCTACGGCCTGGGCACCACCTACGAGCAGTACTTC. Its protein is CASYGLGTTYEQYF.

As for this clonotype: Its ends do not fully match the called genes, so a read error is possible. The chain is built from TRBV7-9 and TRBJ1-4, with D possibly matching TRBD2 (7 bases). The end of the DNA is better explained by TRBJ2-2, so the J call may be wrong. This CDR3 has 16 residues. Germline CDR1 and CDR2: SEHNR and FQNEAQ (reference sequence). CDR3 DNA sequence: TGTGCCAGCAGCCCCAATAGGGGGGGCAACACCGAGGAGCTGTTTTTT. It translates to CASSPNRGGNTEELFF.

This clonotype has ten or more counts. This chain joins TRBV20-1 and TRBJ2-2; D unresolved. Germline V gene lookup returns CDR1 DFQATT and CDR2 SNEGSKA (reference sequence). V lost 0 bases and J lost 0, with 8 bases in between. The CDR3 covers 15 residues. This CDR3 reads CSARDVQTNTGELFF. The CDR3 region has the DNA TGCAGTGCTAGAGATGTACAGACGAACACCGGGGAGCTGTTTTTT.

The chain carries TRBV28 and TRBJ2-5; possibly TRBD1 for D (6 bases). Germline V gene sequence: CDR1 MDHEN, CDR2 SYDVKM. V lost 7 bases to trimming and J lost 0 bases, with 9 bases between them. This CDR3 is 13 amino acids long. In nucleotides, the CDR3 is TGTGCCAGCAAGGACAGCTACCAAGAGACCCAGTACTTC. Translated: CASKDSYQETQYF.

Remarks on this clonotype: A read error may explain this, as a much larger clone is one base away. This chain joins TRBV20-1 and TRBJ1-1, with D maybe TRBD1 (5 bases). V lost 6 bases to trimming and J lost 3 bases, with 17 bases between them. CDR3 length equals 14 residues. CDR1 is DFQATT and CDR2 is SNEGSKA in the germline V gene (reference sequence). The CDR3, as DNA: TGCAGTGCACCCGGGACGGCGGCTGACACTGAAGCTTTCTTT. Protein product: CSAPGTAADTEAFF.

Many counts were recorded for this clonotype. This chain connects TRBV18 to TRBJ2-1; maybe TRBD1 (6 bases). Germline CDR1 reads KGHSH; CDR2 reads LQKENI. The CDR3 consists of 12 residues. V was shortened by 4 bases and J by 8 bases, with 9 bases between the two germline ends. CDR3 sequence: CASSQGEDEQFF. CDR3 bases: TGTGCCAGCTCACAGGGGGAAGATGAGCAGTTCTTC.

This clonotype turned up a few times. The DNA for the CDR3 is TGTGCCAGCAGCTCTCTCGGCTCCTACAATGAGCAGTTCTTC. Its protein product is CASSSLGSYNEQFF. The chain links TRBV11-3 to TRBJ2-1; no clear D gene. CDR3 size: 14 residues. The V gene lost 4 bases and the J gene lost 0 bases, with 7 bases spanning the gap. Germline CDR1 reads SGHNT; CDR2 reads YENEEA.

This rearrangement joins TRBV28 to TRBJ2-7, with 9 bases aligning to TRBD1. CDR1 and CDR2 (germline): MDHEN, SYDVKM. This CDR3 comprises 15 residues. J lost 4 bases, V lost 5 bases, and 9 bases had no gene match. CDR3 region: CASSVSQGAPYEQYF. CDR3 in DNA: TGTGCCAGCAGTGTATCACAGGGGGCGCCGTACGAGCAGTACTTC. Full variable domain (rest looked up from reference TRBV28 and TRBJ2-7): DVKVTQSSRYLVKRTGEKVFLECVQDMDHENMFWYRQDPGLGLRLIYFSYDVKMKEKGDIPEGYSVSREKKERFSLILESASTNQTSMYLCASSVSQGAPYEQYFGPGTRLTVT.

At least ten counts were recorded for this clonotype. The genes are TRBV27 and TRBJ1-4; no firm D call. V gave up 7 bases and J gave up 4 bases, with 7 bases separating them. Germline V CDR1 and CDR2: MNHEY, SMNVEV (reference sequence). The CDR3 extends over 12 amino acids. CDR3: CASKGLNEKLFF. The CDR3 region has the DNA TGTGCCAGCAAAGGCCTTAATGAAAAACTGTTTTTT.

On this clonotype: This could be a read error, since a much larger clone is one nucleotide away. The chain is built from TRBV7-9 and TRBJ2-1; TRBD2 matches 10 bases. The CDR3 has 18 residues. The V gene end was trimmed by 5 bases and the J gene end by 5 bases; junction bases not matched to a gene: 15. Germline lookup yields CDR1 SEHNR and CDR2 FQNEAQ (reference sequence). CDR3 sequence (DNA): TGTGCCAGCAGCGACCCGGATCAAAGCGGGGGGGGGCACAATGAGCAGTTCTTC. Amino acids: CASSDPDQSGGGHNEQFF.

This clonotype was found many times. The chain is built from TRBV11-2 and TRBJ1-5, with D unclear. There are 14 residues in the CDR3. Germline V gene lookup returns CDR1 SGHAT and CDR2 FQNNGV. V lost 1 base, J lost 3 bases, and 7 bases lay in between. CDR3: CASSLGQVNQPQHF. CDR3 DNA: TGTGCCAGCAGCTTAGGGCAGGTCAATCAGCCCCAGCATTTT.

V and J are TRBV29-1 and TRBJ1-1; 7 bases line up with TRBD1. After removal of 7 bases from V and 0 bases from J, the junction contained 11 bases not matched to a gene. Germline loops: CDR1 SQVTM, CDR2 ANQGSEA. This CDR3 region has 15 residues. CDR3 protein: CSGRDSLFMNTEAFF. In nucleotides, the CDR3 is TGCAGCGGGAGGGACAGCCTATTCATGAACACTGAAGCTTTCTTT. The full variable domain, with the rest looked up from reference TRBV29-1 and TRBJ1-1, is SAVISQKPSRDICQRGTSLTIQCQVDSQVTMMFWYRQQPGQSLTLIATANQGSEATYESGFVIDKFPISRPNLTFSTLTVSNMSPEDSSIYLCSGRDSLFMNTEAFFGQGTRLTVV.

This clonotype occurred many times. The chain has TRBV7-2 and TRBJ2-7, with D hard to call. Germline CDR1 SGHTA, CDR2 FQGNSA. The V end was cut by 5 bases, the J end by 4 bases, with 15 bases between. The CDR3 totals 14 residues. CDR3 region: CASSGPERKYEQYF. DNA of the CDR3: TGTGCCAGCAGCGGCCCAGAAAGGAAGTACGAGCAGTACTTC.

The chain employs TRBV6-4 and TRBJ1-1, with D maybe TRBD1 (5 bases). The V end lost 6 bases, the J end lost 11 bases, and 16 bases lay between the germline ends. The germline CDR1 and CDR2 sequences are MRHNA and SNTAGT. This CDR3 comprises 12 residues. The CDR3 loop is CASSPGGGRAFF. The CDR3, as DNA: TGTGCCAGCAGCCCCGGGGGGGGACGGGCTTTCTTT.

This clonotype was picked up a small number of times. Mismatch with germline at one junction end may stem from a read error. V is TRBV10-3 and J is TRBJ2-2, with a tentative D call TRBD2 (5 bases). Germline assignment: CDR1 ENHRY and CDR2 SYGVKD. This CDR3 is 17 amino acids long. The CDR3 DNA is TGTGCCATCAGTGAGTCGAAAGGGCTATCGAACACCGGGGAGCTGGTTTTT. This gives the protein CAISESKGLSNTGELVF.

This clonotype has a count of ten or more. This chain connects TRBV13 to TRBJ2-1; a possible D gene is TRBD2 (6 bases). The CDR3 has 14 residues. In germline, CDR1 is PRHDT, CDR2 FYEKMQ (reference sequence). Trimming shortened V by 5 bases and J by 9 bases, and 17 bases separated the two germline ends. Written as DNA, the CDR3 is TGTGCCAGCAGCCCGTACCGGTTGGGGGGTGAGCAGTTCTTC. Amino acids: CASSPYRLGGEQFF.

The chain combines TRBV18 with TRBJ2-7, with a weak D call TRBD1 (5 bases). CDR1 and CDR2 (germline): KGHSH, LQKENI. The CDR3 is 14 residues long. Between the trimmed V and J ends, which lost 4 bases and 2 bases, there was a span of 12 bases. The CDR3 bases are TGTGCCAGCTCACGAGTCGGACAAACCTACGAGCAGTACGTC. It specifies CASSRVGQTYEQYV.

This clonotype was seen at least ten times. The J gene is TRBJ2-7, the V gene TRBV30; maybe TRBD2 (6 bases). Trimming pared 5 bases from V and 6 bases from J, leaving 17 bases between. The germline CDR1 and CDR2 sequences are GTSNPN and SVGIG (reference sequence). This CDR3 is 13 amino acids long. CDR3 DNA sequence: TGTGCCTGGTCGGGACTTGACGGGGGCGAGCAGTACTTC. Translating gives CAWSGLDGGEQYF.

The chain uses TRBV7-9 and TRBJ2-1, with TRBD2 matching 10 bases. Trimming cost V 7 bases and J 9 bases; bases outside gene matches: 9. CDR1 and CDR2 (germline): SEHNR, FQNEAQ (reference sequence). The length of the CDR3 is 14 residues. CDR3 in amino acids: CASTKAGGPIEQFF. The DNA for the CDR3 is TGTGCCAGCACCAAAGCGGGAGGGCCGATTGAGCAGTTCTTC.

In this sample, this clonotype turned up a few times. The chain uses TRBV5-4 and TRBJ2-7, with a weak D call TRBD1 (6 bases). The germline gives CDR1 SGHNT, CDR2 YYREEE (reference sequence). The ends were cut back, 4 bases at V and 3 bases at J, with 14 bases in the middle. CDR3 length equals 14 residues. The chain's CDR3 is CASSQGMTDYEQYF. The CDR3, as DNA: TGTGCCAGCAGCCAGGGGATGACGGACTACGAGCAGTACTTC.

This clonotype occurred a few times. V is TRBV14 and J is TRBJ2-2; D remains ambiguous. Trimming took off 1 base at V and 8 bases at J, with 8 bases between the two ends. The CDR3 consists of 13 residues. The germline V gene has CDR1 SGHDN and CDR2 FVKESK. The CDR3 loop reads CASSQVRPGELFF. CDR3 nucleotide sequence: TGTGCCAGCAGCCAAGTAAGACCAGGGGAGCTGTTTTTT.

This clonotype was recorded at least ten times. The chain is built from TRBV20-1 and TRBJ2-1; 12 nucleotides agree with TRBD2. Looked up from germline, CDR1 is DFQATT and CDR2 is SNEGSKA (reference sequence). The CDR3 runs to 14 residues. The V gene end was trimmed by 3 bases and the J gene end by 10 bases; junction bases not matched to a gene: 7. The CDR3 protein is CSASRLAGVDEQFF. In DNA form, the CDR3 reads TGCAGTGCTAGTCGACTAGCGGGAGTTGACGAGCAGTTCTTC.

The genes are TRBV6-1 and TRBJ2-5; D unresolved. Germline-derived CDR1 and CDR2 are MNHNS and SASEGT. V lost 5 bases and J lost 4, with 11 bases in between. There are 13 residues in the CDR3. CDR3 region: CASSRGRRETQYF. CDR3 nucleotides: TGTGCCAGCAGTCGCGGCCGGAGAGAGACCCAGTACTTC.

V is TRBV27 and J is TRBJ2-7; 7 bases are shared with TRBD2. CDR3 length: 15 amino acids. CDR1 and CDR2 from the germline V gene are MNHEY and SMNVEV (reference sequence). J lost 5 bases, V lost 1 base, and 8 bases had no gene match. In DNA form, the CDR3 reads TGTGCCAGCAGTTTATACGGGCGGGGGACCGACGAGCAGTACTTC. Translated: CASSLYGRGTDEQYF.

Many counts were recorded for this clonotype. This CDR3 reads CASSYGRTQHF. In DNA form, the CDR3 reads TGTGCCAGCAGCTACGGGAGGACCCAGCATTTT. The chain recombines TRBV11-2 with TRBJ1-5; no definite D call. Trimming shortened V by 4 bases and J by 11 bases, and 9 bases separated the two germline ends. The CDR3 spans 11 residues. Germline V lookup: CDR1 SGHAT, CDR2 FQNNGV.

This clonotype was counted at least ten times. The V gene is TRBV14, the J gene TRBJ2-3; the D gene is possibly TRBD1 (5 bases). This CDR3 has 15 residues. Looked up from germline, CDR1 is SGHDN and CDR2 is FVKESK. Between the trimmed V and J ends, which lost 2 bases and 2 bases, there was a span of 11 bases. CDR3 sequence reads: CASSQLGQFTDTQYF. CDR3 DNA sequence: TGTGCCAGCAGCCAATTGGGGCAGTTCACAGATACGCAGTATTTT.

This clonotype occurred many times. The rearrangement links TRBV20-1 to TRBJ2-2, with D maybe TRBD2 (6 bases). Germline assignment: CDR1 DFQATT and CDR2 SNEGSKA (reference sequence). The germline V and J ends were trimmed by 5 bases and 4 bases, with 17 bases remaining between them. CDR3 length: 15 amino acids. CDR3 sequence (DNA): TGCAGTGCTGGTTCCGGGACTCAGCCCACCGGGGAGCTGTTTTTT. Its protein product is CSAGSGTQPTGELFF.